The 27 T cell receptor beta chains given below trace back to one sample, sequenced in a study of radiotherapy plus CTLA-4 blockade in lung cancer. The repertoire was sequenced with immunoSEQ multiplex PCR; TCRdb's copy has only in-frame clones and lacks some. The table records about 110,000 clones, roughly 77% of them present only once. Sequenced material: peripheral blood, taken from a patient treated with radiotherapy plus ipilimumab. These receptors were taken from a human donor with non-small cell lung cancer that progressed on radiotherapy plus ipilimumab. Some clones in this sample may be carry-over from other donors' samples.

The CDR3 region has the DNA TGTGCCAGCATAATCGGCTATAGCAATCAGCCCCAGCATTTT. Its protein is CASIIGYSNQPQHF. The genes are TRBV27 and TRBJ1-5; D is ambiguous. Germline lookup yields CDR1 MNHEY and CDR2 SMNVEV (reference sequence). This CDR3 spans 14 amino acids. The germline V and J ends were trimmed by 7 bases and 0 bases, with 10 bases remaining between them.

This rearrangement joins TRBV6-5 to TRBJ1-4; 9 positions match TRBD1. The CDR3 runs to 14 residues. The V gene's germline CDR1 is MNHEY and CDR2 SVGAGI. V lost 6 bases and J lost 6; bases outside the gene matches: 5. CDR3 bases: TGTGCCAGCAGCCAGGGACAGGGACATGAAAAACTGTTTTTT. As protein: CASSQGQGHEKLFF.

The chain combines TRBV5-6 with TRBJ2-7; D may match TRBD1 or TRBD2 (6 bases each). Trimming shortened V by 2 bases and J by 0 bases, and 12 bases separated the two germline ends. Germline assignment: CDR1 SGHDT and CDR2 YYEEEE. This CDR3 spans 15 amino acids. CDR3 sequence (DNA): TGTGCCAGCAGCTTAGGGGGAGGCAACTCCTACGAGCAGTACTTC. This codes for CASSLGGGNSYEQYF. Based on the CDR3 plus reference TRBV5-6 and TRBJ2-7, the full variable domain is DAGVTQSPTHLIKTRGQQVTLRCSPKSGHDTVSWYQQALGQGPQFIFQYYEEEERQRGNFPDRFSGHQFPNYSSELNVNALLLGDSALYLCASSLGGGNSYEQYFGPGTRLTVT.

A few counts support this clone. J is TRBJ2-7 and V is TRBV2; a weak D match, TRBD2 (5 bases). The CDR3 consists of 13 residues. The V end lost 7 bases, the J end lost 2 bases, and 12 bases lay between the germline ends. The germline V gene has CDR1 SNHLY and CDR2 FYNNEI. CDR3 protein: CASTRELAYEQYF. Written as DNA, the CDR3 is TGTGCCAGCACCCGTGAACTAGCCTACGAGCAGTACTTC.

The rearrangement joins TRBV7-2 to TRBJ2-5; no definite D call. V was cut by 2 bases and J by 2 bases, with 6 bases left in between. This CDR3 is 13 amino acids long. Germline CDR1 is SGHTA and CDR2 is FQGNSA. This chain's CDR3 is CASSLRSQETQYF. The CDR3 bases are TGTGCCAGCAGCTTAAGGTCGCAAGAGACCCAGTACTTC.

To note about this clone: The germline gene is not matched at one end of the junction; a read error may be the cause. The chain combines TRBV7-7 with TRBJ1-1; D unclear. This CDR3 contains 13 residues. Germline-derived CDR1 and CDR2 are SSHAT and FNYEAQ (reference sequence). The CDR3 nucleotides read TGTGCTAGCAGCTTATCGGAGAACACTGAAGCTTTCTTT. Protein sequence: CASSLSENTEAFF. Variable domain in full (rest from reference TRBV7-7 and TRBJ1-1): GAGVSQSPRYKVTKRGQDVTLRCDPISSHATLYWYQQALGQGPEFLTYFNYEAQPDKSGLPSDRFSAERPEGSISTLTIQRTEQRDSAMYRCASSLSENTEAFFGQGTRLTVV.

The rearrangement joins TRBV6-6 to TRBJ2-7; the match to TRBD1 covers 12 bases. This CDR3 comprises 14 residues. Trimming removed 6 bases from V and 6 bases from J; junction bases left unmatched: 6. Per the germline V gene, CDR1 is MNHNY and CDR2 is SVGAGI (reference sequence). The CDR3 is CASRGQGASGEQYF. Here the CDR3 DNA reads TGTGCCAGCAGGGGACAGGGGGCAAGCGGCGAGCAGTACTTC.

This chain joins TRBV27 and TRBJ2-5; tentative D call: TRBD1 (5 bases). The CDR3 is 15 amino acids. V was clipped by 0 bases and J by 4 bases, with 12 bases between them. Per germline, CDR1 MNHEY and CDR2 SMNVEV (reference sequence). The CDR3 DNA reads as TGTGCCAGCAGTTTATCGACAGAAATTGGAGAGACCCAGTACTTC. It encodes CASSLSTEIGETQYF.

CDR3 in DNA: TGTGCCACCGCCGCGCAGGGGAAGACGAATGAGCAGTTCTTC. Its protein product is CATAAQGKTNEQFF. This chain links TRBV6-6 with TRBJ2-1; D might be TRBD1 (6 bases). Germline values: CDR1 MNHNY, CDR2 SVGAGI (reference sequence). Trimming removed 10 bases from V and 7 bases from J, with 20 bases in between. The CDR3 consists of 14 residues.

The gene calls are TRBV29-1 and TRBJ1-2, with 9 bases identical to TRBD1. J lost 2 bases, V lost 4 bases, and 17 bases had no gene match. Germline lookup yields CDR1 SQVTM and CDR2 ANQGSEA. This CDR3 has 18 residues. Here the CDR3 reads CSVVPYKGQGVWNYGYTF. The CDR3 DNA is TGCAGCGTTGTACCCTACAAGGGACAGGGCGTATGGAACTATGGCTACACCTTC.

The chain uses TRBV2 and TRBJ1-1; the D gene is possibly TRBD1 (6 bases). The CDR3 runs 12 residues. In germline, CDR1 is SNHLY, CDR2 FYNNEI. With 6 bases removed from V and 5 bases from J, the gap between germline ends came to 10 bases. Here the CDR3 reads CASRQGSTEAFF. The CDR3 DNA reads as TGTGCCAGCAGACAGGGTTCAACTGAAGCTTTCTTT.

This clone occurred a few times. The CDR3 here is CASRRDRGRYEQYF. The CDR3 nucleotides read TGCGCCAGCAGAAGGGACAGGGGAAGGTACGAGCAGTACTTC. The V call is TRBV5-1, the J call TRBJ2-7; TRBD1 agrees at 10 bases. The CDR3 consists of 14 residues. The V and J ends lost 5 bases and 4 bases, in that order; junction bases with no gene match: 6. Germline values: CDR1 SGHRS, CDR2 YFSETQ.

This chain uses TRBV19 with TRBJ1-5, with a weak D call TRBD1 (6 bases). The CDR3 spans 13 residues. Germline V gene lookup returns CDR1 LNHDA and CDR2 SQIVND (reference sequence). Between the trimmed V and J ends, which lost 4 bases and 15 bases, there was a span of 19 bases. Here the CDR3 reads CASSTSFWTVWHF. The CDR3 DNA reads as TGTGCCAGTAGTACCTCCTTTTGGACAGTTTGGCATTTT.

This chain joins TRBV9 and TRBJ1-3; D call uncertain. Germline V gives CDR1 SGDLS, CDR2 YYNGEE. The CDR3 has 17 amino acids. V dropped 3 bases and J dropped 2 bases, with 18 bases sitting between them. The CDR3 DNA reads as TGTGCCAGCAGCGCTGTAGCTAGGTATTCGCCTGGAAACACCATATATTTT. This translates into CASSAVARYSPGNTIYF.

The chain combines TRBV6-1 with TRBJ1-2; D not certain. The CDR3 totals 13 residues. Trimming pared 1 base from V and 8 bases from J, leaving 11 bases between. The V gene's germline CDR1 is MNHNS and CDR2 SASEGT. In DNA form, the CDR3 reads TGTGCCAGCAGTGAAGGGGGTGTGAAAGGCTACACCTTC. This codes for CASSEGGVKGYTF.

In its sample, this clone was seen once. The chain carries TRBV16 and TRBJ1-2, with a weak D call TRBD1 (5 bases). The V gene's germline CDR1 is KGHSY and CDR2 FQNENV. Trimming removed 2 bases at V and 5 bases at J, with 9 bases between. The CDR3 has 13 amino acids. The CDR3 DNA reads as TGTGCCAGCAGCCAACAGACAGATTATGGCTACACCTTC. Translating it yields CASSQQTDYGYTF.

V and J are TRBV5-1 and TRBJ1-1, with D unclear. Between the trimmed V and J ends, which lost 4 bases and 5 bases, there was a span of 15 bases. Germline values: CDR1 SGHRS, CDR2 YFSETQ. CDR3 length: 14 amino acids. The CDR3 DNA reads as TGCGCCAGCAGCGCCCCGCAGGTGGGAACTGAAGCTTTCTTT. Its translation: CASSAPQVGTEAFF.

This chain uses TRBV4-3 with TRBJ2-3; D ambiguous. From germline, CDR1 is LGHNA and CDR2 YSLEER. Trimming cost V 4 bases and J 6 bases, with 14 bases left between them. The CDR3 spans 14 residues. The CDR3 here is CASSRIKASDTQYF. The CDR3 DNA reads TGCGCCAGCAGCCGTATTAAGGCGTCGGATACGCAGTATTTT.

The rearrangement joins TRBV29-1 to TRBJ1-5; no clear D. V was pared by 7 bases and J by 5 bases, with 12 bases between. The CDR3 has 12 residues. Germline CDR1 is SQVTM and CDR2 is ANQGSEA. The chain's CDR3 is CSAKDGDQPQHF. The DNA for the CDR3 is TGCAGCGCCAAAGACGGGGATCAGCCCCAGCATTTT. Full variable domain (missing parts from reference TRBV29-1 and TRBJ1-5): SAVISQKPSRDICQRGTSLTIQCQVDSQVTMMFWYRQQPGQSLTLIATANQGSEATYESGFVIDKFPISRPNLTFSTLTVSNMSPEDSSIYLCSAKDGDQPQHFGDGTRLSIL.

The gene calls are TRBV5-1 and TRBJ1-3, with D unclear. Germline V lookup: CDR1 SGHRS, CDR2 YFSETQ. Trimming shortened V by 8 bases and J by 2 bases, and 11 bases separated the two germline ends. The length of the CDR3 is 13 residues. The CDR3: CASRTNPGNTIYF. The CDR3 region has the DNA TGCGCCAGTCGGACCAATCCTGGAAACACCATATATTTT.

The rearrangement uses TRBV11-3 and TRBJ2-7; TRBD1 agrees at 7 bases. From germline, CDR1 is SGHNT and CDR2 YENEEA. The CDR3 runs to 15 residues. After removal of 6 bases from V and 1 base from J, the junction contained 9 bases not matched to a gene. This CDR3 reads CASSPRQGTSYEQYF. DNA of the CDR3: TGTGCCAGCAGTCCAAGACAGGGTACATCCTACGAGCAGTACTTC.

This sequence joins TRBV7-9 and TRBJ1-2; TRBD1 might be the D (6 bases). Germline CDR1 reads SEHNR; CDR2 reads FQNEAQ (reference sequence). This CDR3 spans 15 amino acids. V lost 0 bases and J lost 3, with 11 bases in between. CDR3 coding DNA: TGTGCCAGCAGCTTAGCGTGGGGGGGCCACTATGGCTACACCTTC. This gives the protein CASSLAWGGHYGYTF.

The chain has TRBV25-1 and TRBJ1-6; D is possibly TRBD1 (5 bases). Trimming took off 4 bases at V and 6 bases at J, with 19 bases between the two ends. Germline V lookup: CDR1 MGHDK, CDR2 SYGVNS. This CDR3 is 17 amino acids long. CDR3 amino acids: CASSAPGGAGANSPLHF. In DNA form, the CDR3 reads TGTGCCAGCAGTGCCCCTGGCGGCGCTGGGGCTAATTCACCCCTCCACTTT.

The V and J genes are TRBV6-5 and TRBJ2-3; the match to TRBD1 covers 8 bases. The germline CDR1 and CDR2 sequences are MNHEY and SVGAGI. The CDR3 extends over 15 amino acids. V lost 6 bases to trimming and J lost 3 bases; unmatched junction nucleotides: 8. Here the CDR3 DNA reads TGTGCCAGCAGCCGCGGGACAGGATTTACAGATACGCAGTATTTT. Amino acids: CASSRGTGFTDTQYF.

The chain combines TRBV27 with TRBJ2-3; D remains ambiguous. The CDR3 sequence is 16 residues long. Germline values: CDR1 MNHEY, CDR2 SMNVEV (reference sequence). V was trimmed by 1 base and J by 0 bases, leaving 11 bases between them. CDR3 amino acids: CASSLWADTSTDTQYF. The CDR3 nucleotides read TGTGCCAGCAGTTTATGGGCAGATACTAGCACAGATACGCAGTATTTT.

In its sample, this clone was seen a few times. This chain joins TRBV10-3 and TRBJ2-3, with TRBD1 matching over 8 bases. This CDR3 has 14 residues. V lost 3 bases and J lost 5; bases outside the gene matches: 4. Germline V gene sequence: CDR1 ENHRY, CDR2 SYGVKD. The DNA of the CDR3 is TGTGCCATCAGTGAAGGACAGGGAAAAGATACGCAGTATTTT. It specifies CAISEGQGKDTQYF.

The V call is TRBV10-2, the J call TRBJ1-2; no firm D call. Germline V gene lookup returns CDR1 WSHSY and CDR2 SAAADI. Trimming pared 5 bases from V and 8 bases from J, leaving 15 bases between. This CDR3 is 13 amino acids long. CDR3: CASSPTQARGYTF. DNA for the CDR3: TGCGCCAGCAGTCCGACTCAAGCGCGGGGCTACACCTTC.